This TCR beta chain was obtained from a study of T cell clonality in common variable immunodeficiency. General study findings and limits: Shared TCRbeta clones were fewer between CVID subjects than controls. CVID subjects had higher TCRbeta clonality than healthy controls, most marked in about a third. In common variable immunodeficiency, TCR beta chains reportedly carried fewer deletions and N-nucleotide insertions.

Using immunoSEQ multiplex PCR, the repertoire was profiled, and TCRdb retains in-frame clones only, with some absent. The record shows approximately 10,000 clones for this sample, with no singletons present. Diagnosis required reduced IgG, IgA and/or IgM with specific antibody deficiency. No CVID subject was ill or on immunomodulatory drugs when sampled. The J segment lost 7 bases and the V segment lost 4 bases, leaving 9 bases of the junction unmatched. CDR1 and CDR2 from the germline V gene are SGHRS and YFSETQ. The CDR3 spans 16 residues. The table lists this clone with many counts. Its specificity is not known. The missing CDR3 end, 3 residues past where the read stops, is filled in from the germline J gene.

The sequence came from a human donor with common variable immunodeficiency. The sample taken for sequencing was peripheral blood mononuclear cells. The chain couples TRBV5-1 to TRBJ2-1; TRBD1 aligns across 12 bases. The CDR3 spells CASSIGDRGLRNEQFF. Incomplete CDR3 DNA: TGCGCCAGCAGCATTGGGGACAGGGGGCTTCGGAATGAG. Using reference TRBV5-1 and TRBJ2-1 for the parts outside the CDR3, the full variable domain is KAGVTQTPRYLIKTRGQQVTLSCSPISGHRSVSWYQQTPGQGLQFLFEYFSETQRNKGNFPGRFSGRQFSNSRSEMNVSTLELGDSALYLCASSIGDRGLRNEQFFGPGTRLTVL.